This T cell receptor beta chain came from a study of post-analysis software for immune sequencing data. Study-wide context: Disease trajectories encompassed relapsing-remitting, secondary progressive and progressive-relapsing multiple sclerosis.

Unique-molecular-identifier-tagged TCR beta cDNA libraries were used. One entry per CDR3 protein results from TCRdb running MiXCR on the PCR reads. The sample lists 820,000 or so distinct CDR3 sequences; 53% were seen once. Trimming took off 0 bases at V and 7 bases at J, with 18 bases between the two ends. The CDR3 loop spans 16 amino acids. The germline V gene has CDR1 LNHNV and CDR2 YYDKDF (reference sequence). Study conclusions and caveats: Patients showed TRBV5-6, TRBV5-1 and TRBV20-1 among about five TRBV segments more frequent than in controls. Multiple sclerosis patients showed significantly lower normalized Chao1 diversity than controls did.

This clonotype occurred a few times. The target antigen is unknown. The clonotype originates from a girl aged 5-17 years with multiple sclerosis. Material for sequencing was blood. V gene TRBV15 combines with J gene TRBJ1-2; D remains ambiguous. The CDR3 bases are TGTGCCACCAGCAGAGATCCACGTAGCGAGCGCACTGGCTACACCTTC. Translated: CATSRDPRSERTGYTF.